This T cell receptor (beta chain) appears in the sequencing data of a study of T-cell reconstitution after alpha-beta-depleted transplantation in children. The library targeted TCRbeta and was prepared with unique molecular identifiers. MiXCR was run by TCRdb on the PCR reads, yielding one entry per CDR3 protein. The table lists about 190,000 distinct CDR3 sequences, 11% of them singletons. Germline CDR1 and CDR2: DFQATT and SNEGSKA (reference sequence). This CDR3 has 15 amino acids. V was pared by 6 bases and J by 6 bases, with 22 bases between. This clonotype was seen ten or more times. This chain joins TRBV20-1 and TRBJ2-3; D assignment may be TRBD1 or TRBD2 (5 bases each). The sequenced sample was PBMCs, obtained before TCRalphabeta/CD19-depleted stem cell transplant. The TCR sequence derives from a boy aged 2 to 10 with acute myeloid leukemia, due to receive a stem cell transplant. In nucleotides, the CDR3 is TGCAGTGCCCGAGGTGGGGGAGTAACTGATGATACGCAGTATTTT. This encodes CSARGGGVTDDTQYF.